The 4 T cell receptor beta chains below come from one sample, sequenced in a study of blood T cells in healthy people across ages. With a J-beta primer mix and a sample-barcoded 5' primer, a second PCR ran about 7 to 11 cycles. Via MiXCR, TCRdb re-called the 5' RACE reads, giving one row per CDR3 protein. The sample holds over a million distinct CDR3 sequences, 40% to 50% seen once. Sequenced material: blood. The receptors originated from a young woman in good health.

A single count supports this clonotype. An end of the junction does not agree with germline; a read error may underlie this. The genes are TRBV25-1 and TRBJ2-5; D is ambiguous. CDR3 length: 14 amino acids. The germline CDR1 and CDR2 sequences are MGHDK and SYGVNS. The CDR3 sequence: CANSELDLQETQYF. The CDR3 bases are TGTGCCAACAGTGAATTGGACCTCCAAGAGACCCAGTACTTC.

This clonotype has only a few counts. The CDR3 region has the DNA TGTGCCAGCAGCTCCCAATGGGACGAGCAGTACTTC. Its translation is CASSSQWDEQYF. This chain joins TRBV11-2 and TRBJ2-7; D not resolved. The CDR3 extends over 12 amino acids. V shed 4 bases and J shed 5 bases, with 9 bases lying between them. The germline V gene has CDR1 SGHAT and CDR2 FQNNGV.

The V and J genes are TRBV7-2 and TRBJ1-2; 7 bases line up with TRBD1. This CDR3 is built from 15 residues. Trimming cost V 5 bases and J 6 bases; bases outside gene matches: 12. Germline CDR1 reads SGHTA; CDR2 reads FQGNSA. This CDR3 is CASSTFNTGVNGYTF. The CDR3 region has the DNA TGTGCCAGCAGCACATTTAATACAGGGGTTAATGGCTACACCTTC. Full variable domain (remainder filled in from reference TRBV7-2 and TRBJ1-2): GAGVSQSPSNKVTEKGKDVELRCDPISGHTALYWYRQSLGQGLEFLIYFQGNSAPDKSGLPSDRFSAERTGGSVSTLTIQRTQQEDSAVYLCASSTFNTGVNGYTFGSGTRLTVV.

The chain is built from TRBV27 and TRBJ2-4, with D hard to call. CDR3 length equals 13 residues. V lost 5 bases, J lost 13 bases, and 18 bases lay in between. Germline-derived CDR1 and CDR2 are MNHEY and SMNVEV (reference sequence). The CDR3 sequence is CASSPYRPEEQYF. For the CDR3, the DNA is TGTGCCAGCAGTCCCTATAGGCCTGAGGAGCAGTACTTC.